This T cell receptor (beta chain) was recorded in a study of T cells expressing NK-cell markers. Study findings and constraints: There were a few donors in whom these clonotypes also led the CD3+CD56-NKG2C+ fraction. The HCMV specificity of the expanded NKG2C+ T cell clones stayed unresolved.

TCRdb reprocessed the 5' RACE reads, with one entry per CDR3 protein and no DNA. This sample's clone table lists approximately 420,000 distinct CDR3 sequences. In regard to this clonotype: Its target is not known.

This CDR3 has 15 residues. Germline CDR1 reads SGHRS; CDR2 reads YFSETQ. This TCR was recovered from a woman aged 50 to 60 in good health. The V and J genes are TRBV5-1 and TRBJ1-1; TCRdb's D call of TRBD1 is untestable without DNA. Sequencing was performed on blood T cells: a sorted CD56 or NKG2C T cell subset, CD4+ or CD8+ T cells, or bulk PBMC T cells (not recorded which). The CDR3 loop reads CASSLYSRPPGEAFF.